This T cell receptor beta chain was sequenced in a study of blood T cell repertoires in COVID-19. This clone turned up a few times. This table comes from immunoSEQ multiplex PCR, and its TCRdb copy is limited to in-frame clones, with some not included. This sample yields approximately 240,000 clones, of which around four fifths are seen a single time; approximately 5.1% belongs to the top ten. Germline V gene sequence: CDR1 SGHVS, CDR2 FQNEAQ. This CDR3 is 15 amino acids long. V trimming: 5 bases; J trimming: 4 bases; junction bases outside the gene matches: 6. The clonotype originates from a woman aged 60-75 years who had recovered from COVID-19. The chain recombines TRBV7-8 with TRBJ2-7; the match to TRBD2 covers 12 bases. The sequenced sample was peripheral blood. In DNA, the CDR3 is TGTGCCAGCAGCCTCCTAGCGGGGGGGTTGTACGAGCAGTACTTC. It specifies CASSLLAGGLYEQYF.